These T cell receptor beta chains were read from a single sample in a study of control samples from healthy donors and cancer patients. Repertoires were generated with immunoSEQ multiplex PCR, while TCRdb's copy carries only in-frame clones and drops some. This table holds about 410,000 clones, more than 80% found once. Sample: PBMCs. These receptors all stem from a man aged 40-49 years with head and neck cancer. CDR3s include the opening cysteine and the closing phenylalanine or tryptophan. D genes are given only for firm matches. Only part of the rows carry a size: once, few, many, or a class if the clone is expanded.

clone size,V gene,D gene,J gene,CDR3 protein,CDR3 DNA
few,TRBV28,TRBD1,TRBJ2-2,CASSSGTGATGELFF,TGTGCCAGCAGTTCTGGGACAGGGGCAACCGGGGAGCTGTTTTTT
NA,TRBV5-5,NA,TRBJ1-2,CASSQRGADNYGYTF,TGTGCCAGCAGCCAGAGAGGGGCTGATAACTATGGCTACACCTTC
once,TRBV6-4,TRBD2,TRBJ2-2,CASSSSGSNTGELFF,TGTGCCAGCAGTTCTAGCGGGAGTAACACCGGGGAGCTGTTTTTT
NA,TRBV28,NA,TRBJ1-4,CASHWAGTNEKLFF,TGTGCCAGTCACTGGGCAGGAACTAATGAAAAACTGTTTTTT
NA,TRBV30,TRBD1,TRBJ2-2,CAWSGTGGDTGELFF,TGTGCCTGGAGTGGGACAGGGGGCGACACCGGGGAGCTGTTTTTT
few,TRBV5-1,TRBD2,TRBJ2-6,CASSPTSGSSGANVLTF,TGCGCCAGCAGCCCGACGAGCGGGAGCTCTGGGGCCAACGTCCTGACTTTC
once,TRBV7-3,NA,TRBJ2-3,CASSLTGSGADTQYF,TGTGCCAGCAGCCTAACGGGGTCGGGGGCAGATACGCAGTATTTT
once,TRBV18,NA,TRBJ1-5,CASSPDRPQTSNQPQHF,TGTGCCAGCTCGCCCGACCGTCCGCAGACCTCCAATCAGCCCCAGCATTTT
NA,TRBV6-1,NA,TRBJ1-1,CASSERSGTEAFF,TGTGCCAGCAGTGAACGGTCGGGGACTGAAGCTTTCTTT
NA,TRBV6-1,TRBD2,TRBJ2-1,CASSDPSVREGVKQFF,TGTGCCAGCAGTGACCCCTCTGTGCGGGAGGGGGTGAAGCAGTTCTTC
NA,TRBV11-3,NA,TRBJ2-3,CASSTNADYTGTDTQYF,TGTGCCAGCAGCACCAATGCTGACTATACAGGCACAGATACGCAGTATTTT
NA,TRBV10-3,TRBD1,TRBJ1-5,CAISDPDRPTGEPQHF,TGTGCCATCAGTGACCCTGACCGCCCTACAGGGGAGCCCCAGCATTTT
NA,TRBV30,NA,TRBJ1-5,CAWREDSSNQPQHF,TGTGCCTGGAGAGAGGACAGTAGCAATCAGCCCCAGCATTTT
once,TRBV5-5,TRBD1,TRBJ1-5,CASSPGTGYQPQHF,TGTGCCAGCAGCCCCGGGACAGGGTATCAGCCCCAGCATTTT
NA,TRBV28,NA,TRBJ2-3,CASSFSSGADTQYF,TGTGCCAGCAGTTTTTCCTCAGGGGCAGATACGCAGTATTTT
NA,TRBV27,NA,TRBJ1-2,CASSFQQGMGGYTF,TGTGCCAGCAGTTTCCAGCAGGGTATGGGCGGCTACACCTTC
NA,TRBV5-1,NA,TRBJ2-1,CASSPLQGNLKFF,TGCGCCAGCAGCCCCCTACAGGGTAATCTGAAGTTCTTC
NA,TRBV10-3,NA,TRBJ1-1,CAISESRGTEAFF,TGTGCCATCAGTGAGTCTAGGGGTACTGAAGCTTTCTTT
NA,TRBV7-9,NA,TRBJ1-1,CASDPPAGRDTEAFF,TGTGCCAGCGACCCCCCGGCAGGGCGTGACACTGAAGCTTTCTTT
NA,TRBV6-1,NA,TRBJ2-7,CASSDRTPLPYEQYF,TGTGCCAGCAGTGACCGGACCCCTCTTCCCTACGAGCAGTACTTC